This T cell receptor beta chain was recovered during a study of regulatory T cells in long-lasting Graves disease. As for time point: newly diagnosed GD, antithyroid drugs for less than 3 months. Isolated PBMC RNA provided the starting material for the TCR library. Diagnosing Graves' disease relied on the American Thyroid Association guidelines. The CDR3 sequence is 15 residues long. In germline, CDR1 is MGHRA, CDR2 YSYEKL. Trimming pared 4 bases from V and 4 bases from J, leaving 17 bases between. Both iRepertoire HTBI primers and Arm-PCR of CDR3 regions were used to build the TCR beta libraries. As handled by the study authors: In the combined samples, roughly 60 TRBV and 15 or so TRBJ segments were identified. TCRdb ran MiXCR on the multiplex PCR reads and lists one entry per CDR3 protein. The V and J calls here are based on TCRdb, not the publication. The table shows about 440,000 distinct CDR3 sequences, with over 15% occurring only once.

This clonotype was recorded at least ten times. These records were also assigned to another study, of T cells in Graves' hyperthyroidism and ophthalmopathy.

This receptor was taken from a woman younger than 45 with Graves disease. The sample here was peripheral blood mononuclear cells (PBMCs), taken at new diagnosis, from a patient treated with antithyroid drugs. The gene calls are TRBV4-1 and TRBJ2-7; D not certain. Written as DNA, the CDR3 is TGCGCCAGCAGCCCTACACGGCCATTCAATTACGAGCAGTACTTC. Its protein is CASSPTRPFNYEQYF.